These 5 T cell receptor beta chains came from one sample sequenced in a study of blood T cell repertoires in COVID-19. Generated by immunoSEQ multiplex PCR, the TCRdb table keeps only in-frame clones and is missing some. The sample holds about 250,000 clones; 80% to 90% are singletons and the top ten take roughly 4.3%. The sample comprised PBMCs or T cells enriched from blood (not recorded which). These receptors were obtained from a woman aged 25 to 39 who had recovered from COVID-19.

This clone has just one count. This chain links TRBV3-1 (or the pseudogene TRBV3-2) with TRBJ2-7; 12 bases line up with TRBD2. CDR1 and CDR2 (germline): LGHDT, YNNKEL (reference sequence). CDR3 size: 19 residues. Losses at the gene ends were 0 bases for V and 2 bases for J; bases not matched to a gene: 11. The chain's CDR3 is CASSQDRLRLAGAAYEQYF. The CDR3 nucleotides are TGTGCCAGCAGCCAAGATCGGCTCAGACTAGCGGGGGCGGCCTACGAGCAGTACTTC.

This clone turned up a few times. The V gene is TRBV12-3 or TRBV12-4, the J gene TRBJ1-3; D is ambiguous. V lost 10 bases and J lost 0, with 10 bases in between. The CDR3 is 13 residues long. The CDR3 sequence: CAISPSSGNTIYF. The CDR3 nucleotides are TGTGCCATCTCCCCTAGCTCTGGAAACACCATATATTTT.

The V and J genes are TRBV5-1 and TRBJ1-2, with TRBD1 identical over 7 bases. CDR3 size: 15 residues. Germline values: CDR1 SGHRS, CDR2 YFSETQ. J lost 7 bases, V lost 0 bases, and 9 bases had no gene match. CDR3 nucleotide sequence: TGCGCCAGCAGCTTGGGCGATGGGACAGTGGGTGGCTACACCTTC. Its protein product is CASSLGDGTVGGYTF.

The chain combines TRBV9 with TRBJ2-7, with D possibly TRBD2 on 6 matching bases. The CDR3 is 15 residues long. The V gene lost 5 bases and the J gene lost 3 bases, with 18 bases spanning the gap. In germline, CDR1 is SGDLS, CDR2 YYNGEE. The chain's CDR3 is CASSARLDPIYEQYF. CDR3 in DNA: TGTGCCAGCAGTGCAAGACTAGATCCAATCTACGAGCAGTACTTC.

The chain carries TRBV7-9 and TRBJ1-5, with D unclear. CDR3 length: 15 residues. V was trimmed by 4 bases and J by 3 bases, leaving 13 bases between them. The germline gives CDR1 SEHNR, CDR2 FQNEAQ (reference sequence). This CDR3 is CASSSQSGANQPQHF. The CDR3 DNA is TGTGCCAGCAGCTCTCAAAGCGGAGCCAATCAGCCCCAGCATTTT.